This T cell receptor beta chain came from a study of T cells after yellow fever vaccination. About the research overall: SMART-Seq v4 Ultra Low Input handled preparation of low-cell-number fractions.

As for this clonotype: Its matching antigen is unknown.

Germline CDR1 MNHEY, CDR2 SMNVEV (reference sequence). V lost 6 bases and J lost 3, with 18 bases in between. This CDR3 is built from 16 residues. They built TCR cDNA with 5'RACE template switching, a step that put in a universal primer site and UMIs. TCRdb re-analysed the 5' RACE reads in MiXCR, keeping a single row per CDR3 protein. The sample yields 300,000 to 400,000 distinct CDR3 sequences, 8% to 10% seen once. Study observations and caveats: Bulk-population clonotypes that are abundant could appear as contaminants in FACS-sorted repertoires. Clones that expanded after primary vaccination mostly reappeared after the booster (roughly 97% CD4, 70% to 90% CD8).

The J gene is TRBJ1-3, the V gene TRBV27; perhaps TRBD1 as D (6 bases). The TCR sequence derives from a man between 18 and 35 years old who received the YFV17D yellow fever vaccine. Sequencing was performed on PBMCs, taken on the day of the first yellow fever vaccination. DNA for the CDR3: TGTGCCAGCAGCTCGATACCGACAGGTCTTGGAAACACCATATATTTT. Translated: CASSSIPTGLGNTIYF.